This TCR beta chain was sequenced during a study of blood T cell repertoires in COVID-19. Study at large: PBMCs, B-cell-depleted T cells, or T cells provided the cDNA or gDNA that made up the material.

Seattle patients were enrolled while actively infected and followed longitudinally. The length of the CDR3 is 12 residues. Germline V gene sequence: CDR1 SGHKS, CDR2 YYEKEE (reference sequence). V was trimmed by 5 bases and J by 7 bases, leaving 7 bases between them. Method: immunoSEQ multiplex PCR; TCRdb's copy keeps in-frame clones and lacks some. The table has some 220,000 clones, roughly four fifths seen once. V is TRBV5-5 and J is TRBJ1-6; no reliable D call. The sample comprised peripheral blood. This receptor was obtained from a woman in her 70s with COVID-19, enrolled during active disease. CDR3 in amino acids: CASRAVNSPLHF. The CDR3 DNA reads TGTGCCAGCAGAGCGGTCAATTCACCCCTCCACTTT.